This record looks at one T cell receptor (beta chain) sequence and its context. Its antigen is as yet unknown. This sample stems from a study of beta chain features in type 1 diabetes. The overall study: Patients and healthy donors were similar in age, gender and cell yields.

V lost 4 bases and J lost 3, with 14 bases in between. CDR3 length: 15 residues. Germline-derived CDR1 and CDR2 are SGHNT and YYREEE (reference sequence). The study, taken as a whole, reports: Across patients, naive, central memory and Treg TCRB repertoires exhibited apparently greater similarity than was observed across healthy donors.

Every bit of the isolated RNA underwent reverse transcription, so sequencing read expressed TCRB transcripts. Sequencing of naive, central memory and regulatory T cell samples gave an average of around 4 million reads. Sequenced by immunoSEQ multiplex PCR; TCRdb stores in-frame clones only, minus some. The data show approximately 200,000 clones, more than 9% seen once. The TCR sequence derives from a woman younger than 35 in good health. V is TRBV5-4 and J is TRBJ2-1; D is possibly TRBD2 (5 bases). Source material: naive CD4+ T cells from blood. CDR3 protein: CASSPARGYYNEQFF. CDR3 coding DNA: TGTGCCAGCAGCCCGGCCCGAGGGTACTACAATGAGCAGTTCTTC. The complete variable domain, with remaining parts taken from reference TRBV5-4 and TRBJ2-1, reads ETGVTQSPTHLIKTRGQQVTLRCSSQSGHNTVSWYQQALGQGPQFIFQYYREEENGRGNFPPRFSGLQFPNYSSELNVNALELDDSALYLCASSPARGYYNEQFFGPGTRLTVL.